The 28 T cell receptor beta chains in this list originate from one sample, sequenced in a study of lymphopenia after photon versus proton radiotherapy. Clones were read by immunoSEQ multiplex PCR, and TCRdb kept only the in-frame ones, dropping some. The table has tens of thousands of clones, over 75% seen once. The material sequenced was peripheral blood, taken from a patient treated with proton-based radiotherapy. All receptors derive from a woman aged 70 to 79 with pancreatic cancer.

On this clone: A read error may produce the germline difference seen at one junction end. The rearrangement joins TRBV7-7 to TRBJ2-2; 11 nucleotides align to TRBD2. From germline, CDR1 is SSHAT and CDR2 FNYEAQ (reference sequence). The CDR3 is 20 residues long. In DNA form, the CDR3 reads TGTGCTAGCAGCCTAACGGCGATAGCGGGAGGGTTCGCGAACACCGGGGAGCTGTTTTTT. It codes for CASSLTAIAGGFANTGELFF.

The chain links TRBV27 to TRBJ2-3; D gene uncertain. Trimming pared 0 bases from V and 1 base from J, leaving 2 bases between. This CDR3 is built from 13 residues. Germline CDR1 and CDR2: MNHEY and SMNVEV (reference sequence). The CDR3: CASSLSGTDTQYF. In DNA, the CDR3 is TGTGCCAGCAGTTTATCGGGCACAGATACGCAGTATTTT.

The V gene is TRBV27, the J gene TRBJ2-5; maybe TRBD1 (5 bases). Germline V CDR1 and CDR2: MNHEY, SMNVEV (reference sequence). The CDR3 has 13 amino acids. Trimming shortened V by 2 bases and J by 3 bases, and 7 bases separated the two germline ends. CDR3 bases: TGTGCCAGCAGTTTAAAGGGGAAAGAGACCCAGTACTTC. This codes for CASSLKGKETQYF.

The chain is built from TRBV27 and TRBJ1-5; TRBD1 matches 9 bases. Germline V gene data show CDR1 as MNHEY and CDR2 as SMNVEV (reference sequence). Trimming cost V 6 bases and J 4 bases; bases outside gene matches: 7. This CDR3 comprises 15 residues. The chain's CDR3 is CASSLTGGGNQPQHF. For the CDR3, the DNA is TGTGCCAGCAGCCTGACAGGGGGTGGGAATCAGCCCCAGCATTTT.

The V call is TRBV6-1, the J call TRBJ2-2; 9 positions match TRBD2. Trimming at V came to 2 bases and at J to 6 bases, leaving 10 bases not matched to a gene. The CDR3 extends over 17 amino acids. CDR1 is MNHNS, CDR2 SASEGT, per germline. CDR3 bases: TGTGCCAGCAGTGAATTGGTAGCGGGAGCGTGGTCCGGGGAGCTGTTTTTT. This sequence encodes CASSELVAGAWSGELFF.

This clone was detected once. The CDR3: CASSIWGVGNTGELFF. CDR3 nucleotide sequence: TGTGCCAGCAGTATATGGGGAGTAGGGAACACCGGGGAGCTGTTTTTT. The gene calls are TRBV6-6 and TRBJ2-2; tentative D call: TRBD2 (5 bases). The CDR3 has 16 amino acids. V was shortened by 5 bases and J by 1 base, with 14 bases between the two germline ends. The germline V gene encodes CDR1 MNHNY and CDR2 SVGAGI (reference sequence).

This clone was seen more than once but under ten times. The V gene is TRBV4-3, the J gene TRBJ2-1, with 7 bases matching TRBD2. The J segment lost 0 bases and the V segment lost 4 bases, leaving 6 bases of the junction unmatched. This CDR3 has 16 amino acids. Per germline, CDR1 LGHNA and CDR2 YSLEER. The CDR3 DNA reads as TGCGCCAGCAGCCCGAGGGCGGGGGTCTCCTACAATGAGCAGTTCTTC. Amino acid sequence: CASSPRAGVSYNEQFF.

V gene TRBV5-1 combines with J gene TRBJ2-2; maybe TRBD2 (6 bases). This CDR3 is 17 amino acids long. V lost 4 bases, J lost 5 bases, and 21 bases lay in between. The germline gives CDR1 SGHRS, CDR2 YFSETQ. CDR3: CASSPFAPGEGTGELFF. The CDR3 DNA reads TGCGCCAGCAGCCCCTTCGCTCCGGGAGAGGGGACCGGGGAGCTGTTTTTT.

V usage is TRBV28 and J usage is TRBJ2-5; the match to TRBD1 covers 7 bases. The CDR3 runs 13 residues. Germline lookup yields CDR1 MDHEN and CDR2 SYDVKM. V was pared by 3 bases and J by 3 bases, with 1 base of the junction left unmatched. DNA of the CDR3: TGTGCCAGCAGTTTGACAGGGAAAGAGACCCAGTACTTC. Protein: CASSLTGKETQYF.

This chain links TRBV7-3 with TRBJ2-3; D is possibly TRBD1 or TRBD2 (5 bases each). Germline values: CDR1 SGHTA, CDR2 FQGTGA. CDR3 size: 14 residues. V was shortened by 0 bases and J by 5 bases, with 9 bases between the two germline ends. The CDR3: CASSLTSGRDTQYF. Written as DNA, the CDR3 is TGTGCCAGCAGCTTAACGTCAGGGAGAGATACGCAGTATTTT.

The genes are TRBV19 and TRBJ2-1; D might be TRBD2 (6 bases). V was shortened by 4 bases and J by 0 bases, with 16 bases between the two germline ends. Per germline, CDR1 LNHDA and CDR2 SQIVND (reference sequence). The CDR3 is 17 residues long. DNA for the CDR3: TGTGCCAGTAGTAAGCTAGCGAAAGACGTCTCCTACAATGAGCAGTTCTTC. Protein product: CASSKLAKDVSYNEQFF. Full variable domain (remainder filled in from reference TRBV19 and TRBJ2-1): DGGITQSPKYLFRKEGQNVTLSCEQNLNHDAMYWYRQDPGQGLRLIYYSQIVNDFQKGDIAEGYSVSREKKESFPLTVTSAQKNPTAFYLCASSKLAKDVSYNEQFFGPGTRLTVL.

The chain has TRBV19 and TRBJ2-1, with 7 positions matching TRBD1. Looked up from germline, CDR1 is LNHDA and CDR2 is SQIVND (reference sequence). J lost 8 bases, V lost 3 bases, and 4 bases had no gene match. This CDR3 has 13 residues. The chain's CDR3 is CASSMAGGDEQFF. The CDR3 coding sequence is TGTGCCAGTAGTATGGCAGGGGGAGATGAGCAGTTCTTC.

The rearrangement links TRBV29-1 to TRBJ2-4, with D perhaps matching TRBD2 (6 bases). Germline CDR1 is SQVTM and CDR2 is ANQGSEA. The CDR3 runs 14 residues. The V gene lost 5 bases and the J gene lost 1 base, with 12 bases spanning the gap. CDR3 amino acids: CSVRGTSAKNIQYF. In DNA form, the CDR3 reads TGCAGCGTTCGGGGGACGTCGGCCAAAAACATTCAGTACTTC.

This chain uses TRBV30 with TRBJ1-1; the match to TRBD1 covers 9 bases. The germline gives CDR1 GTSNPN, CDR2 SVGIG (reference sequence). The CDR3 extends over 13 amino acids. The V and J ends lost 2 bases and 6 bases, in that order; junction bases with no gene match: 4. CDR3 nucleotide sequence: TGTGCCTGGAGTACCGGGACAGGGTCTGAAGCTTTCTTT. Its protein product is CAWSTGTGSEAFF.

This sequence joins TRBV28 and TRBJ2-6; unclear D gene. CDR3 size: 18 residues. Germline-derived CDR1 and CDR2 are MDHEN and SYDVKM. V was trimmed by 3 bases and J by 0 bases, leaving 15 bases between them. The CDR3 sequence is CASSLGFSSTSGANVLTF. Here the CDR3 DNA reads TGTGCCAGCAGTTTGGGGTTTTCTTCTACCTCTGGGGCCAACGTCCTGACTTTC. Full variable domain (rest looked up from reference TRBV28 and TRBJ2-6): DVKVTQSSRYLVKRTGEKVFLECVQDMDHENMFWYRQDPGLGLRLIYFSYDVKMKEKGDIPEGYSVSREKKERFSLILESASTNQTSMYLCASSLGFSSTSGANVLTFGAGSRLTVL.

The chain has TRBV28 and TRBJ2-2; TRBD1 aligns across 8 bases. CDR1 is MDHEN, CDR2 SYDVKM, per germline. Trimming took 6 bases from V and 7 from J; bases not matched to a gene: 4. The CDR3 is made up of 13 amino acids. CDR3 bases: TGTGCCAGCAGGGTGACAGGGGTCGGGGAGCTGTTTTTT. Amino acid sequence: CASRVTGVGELFF. The full variable domain, with the rest looked up from reference TRBV28 and TRBJ2-2, is DVKVTQSSRYLVKRTGEKVFLECVQDMDHENMFWYRQDPGLGLRLIYFSYDVKMKEKGDIPEGYSVSREKKERFSLILESASTNQTSMYLCASRVTGVGELFFGEGSRLTVL.

The chain couples TRBV7-9 to TRBJ1-2; possible D gene TRBD1, 6 bases. Trimming removed 1 base from V and 2 bases from J, with 8 bases in between. The CDR3 is 14 amino acids. Germline V gene sequence: CDR1 SEHNR, CDR2 FQNEAQ (reference sequence). The CDR3 here is CASSLGTVNYGYTF. The DNA of the CDR3 is TGTGCCAGCAGCTTAGGGACAGTCAACTATGGCTACACCTTC.

DNA for the CDR3: TGTGCCAGCAGTAGACAGGGCCCTTCCTACGAGCAGTACTTC. Translated: CASSRQGPSYEQYF. The chain employs TRBV6-5 and TRBJ2-7; TRBD1 aligns across 7 bases. Germline-derived CDR1 and CDR2 are MNHEY and SVGAGI. The CDR3 runs 14 residues. V was pared by 5 bases and J by 1 base, with 5 bases of the junction left unmatched.

The chain links TRBV27 to TRBJ2-1; D not certain. CDR1 and CDR2 (germline): MNHEY, SMNVEV (reference sequence). Between the trimmed V and J ends, which lost 1 base and 4 bases, there was a span of 8 bases. The length of the CDR3 is 14 residues. Written as DNA, the CDR3 is TGTGCCAGCAGTTTATTGTACGGGTACAATGAGCAGTTCTTC. Protein: CASSLLYGYNEQFF.

This chain links TRBV19 with TRBJ2-1; 10 bases fit TRBD2. The CDR3 spans 14 residues. Germline V lookup: CDR1 LNHDA, CDR2 SQIVND (reference sequence). The J segment lost 8 bases and the V segment lost 3 bases, leaving 4 bases of the junction unmatched. CDR3 in amino acids: CASSISSGRDEQFF. In DNA, the CDR3 is TGTGCCAGTAGTATTTCGAGCGGGAGGGATGAGCAGTTCTTC.

The chain combines TRBV28 with TRBJ1-1; no reliable D call. The germline CDR1 and CDR2 sequences are MDHEN and SYDVKM. With 7 bases removed from V and 3 bases from J, the gap between germline ends came to 9 bases. CDR3 length: 12 amino acids. This CDR3 reads CASKKGYTEAFF. The CDR3 DNA sequence: TGTGCCAGCAAAAAGGGTTACACTGAAGCTTTCTTT.

A word on this clone: The sample has other DNA sequences that encode this CDR3 too. The gene calls are TRBV28 and TRBJ1-5; no definite D call. CDR3 length equals 13 residues. The V gene lost 3 bases and the J gene lost 4 bases, with 7 bases spanning the gap. Germline V gene sequence: CDR1 MDHEN, CDR2 SYDVKM. CDR3 coding DNA: TGTGCCAGCAGTTTTGCCTCAAATCAGCCCCAGCATTTT. Translation: CASSFASNQPQHF.

This clone was seen a handful of times. The J gene is TRBJ2-1, the V gene TRBV28; 10 bases are shared with TRBD2. CDR3 size: 12 residues. Germline V gene sequence: CDR1 MDHEN, CDR2 SYDVKM. The CDR3, as DNA: TGTGTCACTAGCGGGATATACAATGAGCAGTTCTTC. Protein sequence: CVTSGIYNEQFF.

This chain links TRBV15 with TRBJ1-5; 10 nucleotides align to TRBD1. The CDR3 is 17 residues long. The germline gives CDR1 LNHNV, CDR2 YYDKDF (reference sequence). The V gene end was trimmed by 5 bases and the J gene end by 2 bases; junction bases not matched to a gene: 9. CDR3 residues: CATSPGTGDFGNQPQHF. The CDR3 DNA is TGTGCCACCAGCCCCGGGACAGGGGATTTCGGCAATCAGCCCCAGCATTTT.

Of note for this clone: The junction departs from germline at one end; a sequencing error may be responsible. Other nucleotide sequences from this sample produce the same CDR3. CDR3 DNA: TGTGCCAGCAGCTTAGATCAATCACAGGGTAGGCACGAGCAATACTTC. Protein sequence: CASSLDQSQGRHEQYF. The chain uses TRBV11-2 and TRBJ2-7; weak D call: TRBD1 (6 bases). This CDR3 has 16 amino acids. Germline-derived CDR1 and CDR2 are SGHAT and FQNNGV.

This clone showed up just a few times. V and J are TRBV28 and TRBJ2-7; tentative D call: TRBD1 (7 bases). Trimming left V 2 bases short and J 3 bases short, with 11 bases between. This CDR3 contains 14 residues. Germline loops: CDR1 MDHEN, CDR2 SYDVKM. The CDR3 sequence is CASSLLQGGYEQYF. CDR3 sequence (DNA): TGTGCCAGCAGTTTACTTCAGGGGGGCTACGAGCAGTACTTC.

The V and J genes are TRBV6-5 and TRBJ1-4; D ambiguous. Germline assignment: CDR1 MNHEY and CDR2 SVGAGI. The CDR3 consists of 15 residues. V was trimmed by 4 bases and J by 5 bases, leaving 14 bases between them. The DNA for the CDR3 is TGTGCCAGCAGTTCCGAGTCTGGGAGAAATGAAAAACTGTTTTTT. Its protein is CASSSESGRNEKLFF.

The table lists this clone with a count of one. The chain combines TRBV10-3 with TRBJ1-6; 7 positions match TRBD1. V dropped 3 bases and J dropped 9; count of bases not matched to a gene: 5. CDR3 length: 14 residues. In germline, CDR1 is ENHRY, CDR2 SYGVKD. The CDR3 DNA sequence: TGTGCCATCAGTGATCGACAGGGTGTTTCACCCCTCCACTTT. This translates into CAISDRQGVSPLHF.